This T cell receptor (beta chain) came from a study of tumor-infiltrating lymphocytes in primary liver carcinoma (TCRdb year 2017). Notes on the research overall: The five patients, three men and two women aged 30 to 69 years, had hepatocellular carcinoma (four) or combined HCC and intrahepatic cholangiocarcinoma (one). The five patients had tumors of stage T1-T3 N0M0, with maximum diameters ranging from 4.2 to 10 cm. Roughly 3.5 to 7.5 million productive TCRbeta reads were obtained per sample, and no significant difference in read depth was found between tissue types. TCRbeta repertoire sequencing, expression microarrays and whole-exome sequencing were combined in the study across five regions of each liver tumor, with adjacent normal tissue and blood also included. A total of 35 specimens from 5 patients went through TCRbeta repertoire sequencing, namely 25 tumor regions, 5 adjacent noncancerous liver tissues and 5 peripheral blood samples. The 25 or so tumor region samples were profiled with Agilent mRNA microarrays so that TCRbeta repertoire diversity could be related to the local molecular phenotype. Technical replicate repertoires showed high reproducibility, with mean shared-clone rates approximately 0.9 and correlation coefficients above 0.95. Overall study results and their limits: Repertoire overlap was found to be higher between tumor regions (mean around 35%) than between tumor-adjacent (about 17%) or tumor-blood (about 15%) pairs, consistent with antigen-driven expansion. Just about 8-25% of top clones turned up in all five regions of a tumor, which suggests spatial heterogeneity among tumor-infiltrating T cells. The study included only five patients, and the authors note findings should be validated in a larger study. Because sequencing covered only the TCR beta chain and unpaired alpha chains were not captured, true repertoire diversity is likely underestimated. Comparison of CD4+ and CD8+ T cell repertoires was precluded by the use of bulk unsorted samples. A significantly larger repertoire fraction was made up by the top 250 clones in tumors than in blood (p = 0.039).

A constant-region primer and ProtoScript II reverse transcriptase were used to reverse-transcribe TCRbeta-specific cDNA from roughly 500 ng total RNA. The TCRbeta libraries were prepared through three rounds of nested multiplex PCR following a slightly modified ARM-PCR procedure. Each of the first two PCR rounds ran for approximately 10 cycles using multiplex TRBV1-TRBV30 forward primers together with a Cbeta reverse primer. Sample barcodes and Illumina adapters were attached in a final 25-cycle PCR using Deep VentR polymerase. Before sequencing, amplicons of 200-500 bp were purified from gel using a QIAquick gel extraction kit. An Illumina HiSeq 2500 was used to sequence the TCRbeta amplicons, generating 250-bp paired-end reads. On the authors' methods: Trimmomatic v0.33 was used to quality-trim the reads, and FLASH v1.2.11 was used to merge paired reads so that full CDR3 sequences could be recovered. V, D and J germline segments were assigned to the rearranged TCRbeta sequences by MiGEC v1.2.1b. Clonotype statistics and Shannon-Wiener diversity indices were calculated with VDJtools v1.0.0. Except for diversity analysis, only each sample's 250 most abundant clonotypes were used in subsequent analyses to reduce sampling bias. TCRdb reanalyzed the raw reads on its own, using fastp at Q25 for trimming and MiXCR for clone calling, and kept in-frame beta chains. All rows with the same CDR3 protein become a single entry with the most common DNA and genes. In this record, the V and J calls reflect TCRdb's handling and not the investigators' own analysis. The sample profile shows about 22,000 distinct CDR3 sequences; around 82% of them were found once. The ten largest clones capture approximately 34% of the sample.

On this clonotype: It lacks a known antigen. One end of the junction is discordant with germline, which a read error may explain.

CDR1 and CDR2 were assigned from the germline V gene as MNHNS and SASEGT. From cysteine to phenylalanine, the CDR3 is 15 amino acids long. The DNA shown is the 45-base CDR3, in frame from base 1. Without any cell sorting, total RNA and DNA were co-extracted from approximately 22-30 mg of bulk tissue using the AllPrep DNA/RNA mini kit. Surgical resection was performed in China between late 2015 and 2016 on about 5 patients with histopathologically diagnosed primary liver carcinoma. Chronic HBV infection was present in the patients, and the patients were treatment-naive at sampling. Five spatially separated regions were sampled per tumor: superior, inferior, left-lateral and right-lateral poles, plus the tumor centre. Histological examination found more than 75% viable tumor cells in every tumor sample. Fresh tumor and adjacent tissue pieces were bisected; one half was stored in RNAlater at -80°C, the other sent for histology.

The chain couples TRBV6-1 to TRBJ2-1; 7 bases in between match TRBD1. The receptor was derived from a woman in her 30s with primary liver carcinoma and hepatitis B virus infection. The specimen sequenced was liver tumor tissue from sampling region 2. This sample's cell subset or site label indicates: tumor region T2, inferior pole. The nucleotide sequence reads TGTGCCAGCAGCGGACAGGACTGGTCCTACAATGAGCAATTCTTC. Translation gives CASSGQDWSYNEQFF.